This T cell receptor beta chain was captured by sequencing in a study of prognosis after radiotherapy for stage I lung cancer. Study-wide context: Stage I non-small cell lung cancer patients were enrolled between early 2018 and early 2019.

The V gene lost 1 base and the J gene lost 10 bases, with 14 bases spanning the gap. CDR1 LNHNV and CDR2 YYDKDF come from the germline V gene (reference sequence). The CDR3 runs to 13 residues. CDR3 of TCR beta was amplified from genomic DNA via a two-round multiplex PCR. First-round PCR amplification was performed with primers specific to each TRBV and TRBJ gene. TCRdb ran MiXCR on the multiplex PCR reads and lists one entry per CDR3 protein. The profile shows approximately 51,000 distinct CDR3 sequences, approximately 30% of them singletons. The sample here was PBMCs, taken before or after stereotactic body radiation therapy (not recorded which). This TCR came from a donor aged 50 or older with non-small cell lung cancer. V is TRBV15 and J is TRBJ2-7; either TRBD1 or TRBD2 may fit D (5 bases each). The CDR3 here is CATSRARQGEQYF. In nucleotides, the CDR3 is TGTGCCACCAGCAGAGCCCGGCAGGGAGAACAGTACTTC.